The T cell receptor (beta chain) under discussion was sequenced for a study of naive and memory T cell subsets. Study-wide findings and caveats: Findings for naive and memory subsets could not be checked against ground truth. The power law exponent of TCR abundance differed between naive and memory cells.

The CDR3 runs to 15 residues. Trimming removed 5 bases from V and 2 bases from J, with 10 bases in between. After CD4 positive bead selection, the CD4-negative fraction gave CD8 T cells. In this sample, this clonotype turned up a few times. Its matching antigen is unknown. An equimolar mix of two oligonucleotides served as the beta constant-region primer for TRBC1 and TRBC2. The cDNA 3' end received a ligated single-stranded oligonucleotide carrying the SP2 primer and a 12-nucleotide UMI. Via MiXCR, TCRdb re-called the UMI-ligation and nested PCR reads, giving one row per CDR3 protein. Found here are 130,000 to 150,000 distinct CDR3 sequences, about 18% of them singletons; the top ten hold 0.14% to 0.15%.

Sequences were obtained from naive CD4+ T cells from blood. The chain joins TRBV12-3 or TRBV12-4 to TRBJ2-6; TRBD1 might be the D (6 bases). This clonotype was obtained from a human donor in good health. This CDR3 reads CASSPGTPGANVLTF. The CDR3 bases are TGTGCCAGCAGTCCCGGGACACCTGGGGCCAACGTCCTGACTTTC.